Listed below are T cell receptor beta chains from one sample, sequenced in a study of blood T cell repertoires in COVID-19. This table comes from immunoSEQ multiplex PCR, and its TCRdb copy is limited to in-frame clones, with some not included. The data hold fewer than 70,000 clones, with 75% to 90% observed a single time. The sample was peripheral blood. The receptor source for this set is a man between 50 and 59 years old with acute or convalescent COVID-19. Each CDR3 is given with its conserved first and last residue. D genes are given only for firm matches. Not all rows give a size; the values are once, few, many and, for expanded clones, a class.

V gene: TRBV18
clone size: -
J gene: TRBJ1-5
D gene: -
CDR3 protein: CASSPPGGVNQPQHF
CDR3 DNA: TGTGCCAGCTCACCACCGGGGGGGGTCAATCAGCCCCAGCATTTT

V gene: TRBV4-3
clone size: -
J gene: TRBJ2-3
D gene: TRBD2
CDR3 protein: CASSQLAANTDTQYF
CDR3 DNA: TGCGCCAGCAGCCAACTAGCGGCCAACACAGATACGCAGTATTTT

V gene: TRBV18
clone size: -
J gene: TRBJ1-4
D gene: -
CDR3 protein: CASSSDTATTNEKLFF
CDR3 DNA: TGTGCCAGCTCATCGGACACGGCCACAACTAATGAAAAACTGTTTTTT

V gene: TRBV19
clone size: -
J gene: TRBJ1-2
D gene: TRBD1
CDR3 protein: CASSIPGQGYGYTF
CDR3 DNA: TGTGCCAGTAGTATCCCGGGACAGGGGTATGGCTACACCTTC

V gene: TRBV28
clone size: -
J gene: TRBJ2-3
D gene: TRBD2
CDR3 protein: CASSPPEGGRRDTQYF
CDR3 DNA: TGTGCCAGCAGTCCCCCCGAGGGAGGGCGAAGAGATACGCAGTATTTT

V gene: TRBV30
clone size: once
J gene: TRBJ2-2
D gene: -
CDR3 protein: CAWVGQYTGELFF
CDR3 DNA: TGTGCCTGGGTTGGACAGTACACCGGGGAGCTGTTTTTT

V gene: TRBV28
clone size: -
J gene: TRBJ2-1
D gene: TRBD2
CDR3 protein: CASSLWASGSGYNEQFF
CDR3 DNA: TGTGCCAGCAGTTTATGGGCTAGCGGGAGCGGATACAATGAGCAGTTCTTC

V gene: TRBV9
clone size: -
J gene: TRBJ2-3
D gene: TRBD2
CDR3 protein: CASSPSGIHVDTQYF
CDR3 DNA: TGTGCCAGCAGCCCAAGCGGGATTCATGTAGATACGCAGTATTTT

V gene: TRBV29-1
clone size: -
J gene: TRBJ1-2
D gene: -
CDR3 protein: CSVSQGLYGYTF
CDR3 DNA: TGCAGCGTTAGCCAGGGTCTCTATGGCTACACCTTC

V gene: TRBV13
clone size: -
J gene: TRBJ2-7
D gene: -
CDR3 protein: CASSLTTGKMQYEQYF
CDR3 DNA: TGTGCCAGCAGCCTAACTACAGGAAAGATGCAGTACGAGCAGTACTTC

V gene: TRBV24-1
clone size: -
J gene: TRBJ2-1
D gene: TRBD2
CDR3 protein: CATSDLDSGSSGAYNEQFF
CDR3 DNA: TGTGCCACCAGTGATTTAGATAGCGGGAGCTCCGGGGCCTACAATGAGCAGTTCTTC

V gene: TRBV3-1/TRBV3-2
clone size: -
J gene: TRBJ1-1
D gene: TRBD1
CDR3 protein: CASSRTGGGTEAFF
CDR3 DNA: TGTGCCAGCAGCCGAACAGGGGGCGGCACTGAAGCTTTCTTT

V gene: TRBV18
clone size: -
J gene: TRBJ2-1
D gene: -
CDR3 protein: CASSPSHPPSSYNEQFF
CDR3 DNA: TGTGCCAGCTCACCATCGCACCCCCCGAGCTCCTACAATGAGCAGTTCTTC

V gene: TRBV5-6
clone size: -
J gene: TRBJ1-5
D gene: -
CDR3 protein: CASSLGWTDNQPQHF
CDR3 DNA: TGTGCCAGCAGCTTGGGTTGGACAGACAATCAGCCCCAGCATTTT

V gene: TRBV6-5
clone size: -
J gene: TRBJ2-2
D gene: -
CDR3 protein: CASSYRHDGELFF
CDR3 DNA: TGTGCCAGCAGTTACCGACACGACGGGGAGCTGTTTTTT

V gene: TRBV9
clone size: few
J gene: TRBJ1-4
D gene: -
CDR3 protein: CASSVEGRSGQGEKLFF
CDR3 DNA: TGTGCCAGCAGCGTAGAGGGAAGGAGCGGCCAGGGGGAAAAACTGTTTTTT

V gene: TRBV11-2
clone size: -
J gene: TRBJ2-1
D gene: TRBD1
CDR3 protein: CASSQGQGVGNEQFF
CDR3 DNA: TGTGCCAGCAGCCAGGGACAGGGAGTCGGCAATGAGCAGTTCTTC

V gene: TRBV3-1/TRBV3-2
clone size: -
J gene: TRBJ1-1
D gene: -
CDR3 protein: CASSQDRRTEAFF
CDR3 DNA: TGTGCCAGCAGCCAAGATCGTCGTACTGAAGCTTTCTTT

V gene: TRBV7-9
clone size: -
J gene: TRBJ1-6
D gene: -
CDR3 protein: CASSLDRGSGSPLHF
CDR3 DNA: TGTGCCAGCAGCTTAGATAGGGGGTCTGGTTCACCCCTCCACTTT

V gene: TRBV29-1
clone size: -
J gene: TRBJ1-5
D gene: TRBD1
CDR3 protein: CSVTDRGNQPQHF
CDR3 DNA: TGCAGCGTTACGGACAGGGGGAATCAGCCCCAGCATTTT

V gene: TRBV2
clone size: -
J gene: TRBJ2-1
D gene: TRBD2
CDR3 protein: CASSRGLAGSEQFF
CDR3 DNA: TGTGCCAGCAGTAGGGGACTAGCGGGATCTGAGCAGTTCTTC

V gene: TRBV19
clone size: -
J gene: TRBJ1-3
D gene: TRBD1
CDR3 protein: CASSLGQEDSGNTIYF
CDR3 DNA: TGTGCCAGTAGTCTAGGACAGGAAGACTCTGGAAACACCATATATTTT

V gene: TRBV6-5
clone size: -
J gene: TRBJ1-1
D gene: TRBD1
CDR3 protein: CASSTQGVAFF
CDR3 DNA: TGTGCCAGCAGCACACAGGGGGTGGCTTTCTTT

V gene: TRBV6-2/TRBV6-3
clone size: -
J gene: TRBJ1-5
D gene: -
CDR3 protein: CASSRLTGEQPQHF
CDR3 DNA: TGTGCCAGCAGTAGACTCACGGGAGAGCAGCCCCAGCATTTT

V gene: TRBV14
clone size: -
J gene: TRBJ1-4
D gene: -
CDR3 protein: CASSRSFQGEKLFF
CDR3 DNA: TGTGCCAGCAGCCGGAGCTTTCAAGGAGAAAAACTGTTTTTT

V gene: TRBV7-2
clone size: once
J gene: TRBJ1-1
D gene: -
CDR3 protein: CASSLGNSNTEAFF
CDR3 DNA: TGTGCCAGCAGCTTAGGAAACAGTAACACTGAAGCTTTCTTT

V gene: TRBV6-5
clone size: -
J gene: TRBJ1-1
D gene: -
CDR3 protein: CASSSSPGDLREAFF
CDR3 DNA: TGTGCCAGCAGTTCCTCCCCAGGGGACCTCAGGGAGGCTTTCTTT

V gene: TRBV11-2
clone size: -
J gene: TRBJ2-1
D gene: -
CDR3 protein: CASSVISAYNEQFF
CDR3 DNA: TGTGCCAGCAGCGTAATTTCCGCCTACAATGAGCAGTTCTTC

V gene: TRBV23-1
clone size: -
J gene: TRBJ2-5
D gene: TRBD1
CDR3 protein: CASSHGGQFLETQYF
CDR3 DNA: TGCGCCAGCAGTCATGGGGGACAGTTTTTAGAGACCCAGTACTTC

V gene: TRBV28
clone size: -
J gene: TRBJ1-2
D gene: TRBD1
CDR3 protein: CASRRQGPNYGYTF
CDR3 DNA: TGTGCCAGCAGGAGACAGGGCCCCAACTATGGCTACACCTTC

V gene: TRBV6-2/TRBV6-3
clone size: few
J gene: TRBJ1-2
D gene: -
CDR3 protein: CASSYSPSKGTRGYGYTF
CDR3 DNA: TGTGCCAGCAGTTACTCCCCCTCCAAAGGAACCCGGGGCTATGGCTACACCTTC

V gene: TRBV19
clone size: once
J gene: TRBJ2-5
D gene: TRBD1
CDR3 protein: CASSIVPPDRGQETQYF
CDR3 DNA: TGTGCCAGTAGTATAGTACCGCCTGACAGGGGGCAAGAGACCCAGTACTTC

V gene: TRBV28
clone size: -
J gene: TRBJ2-1
D gene: TRBD2
CDR3 protein: CASTLNVAGGGLDEQFF
CDR3 DNA: TGTGCCAGCACCCTAAACGTAGCGGGAGGGGGGTTGGATGAGCAGTTCTTC

V gene: TRBV11-3
clone size: -
J gene: TRBJ2-2
D gene: TRBD1
CDR3 protein: CASKTGKNTGELFF
CDR3 DNA: TGTGCCAGCAAGACAGGGAAAAACACCGGGGAGCTGTTTTTT

V gene: TRBV6-5
clone size: few
J gene: TRBJ1-1
D gene: -
CDR3 protein: CASSYSTRRVNAEAFF
CDR3 DNA: TGTGCCAGCAGTTACTCGACCCGACGGGTGAACGCTGAAGCTTTCTTT

V gene: TRBV5-4
clone size: -
J gene: TRBJ1-1
D gene: TRBD1
CDR3 protein: CASGPRTGGTEAFF
CDR3 DNA: TGTGCCAGCGGACCCAGAACAGGGGGAACTGAAGCTTTCTTT

V gene: TRBV18
clone size: few
J gene: TRBJ1-1
D gene: -
CDR3 protein: CASSPPSGREGEAFF
CDR3 DNA: TGTGCCAGCTCACCACCCTCCGGGAGGGAGGGTGAAGCTTTCTTT

V gene: TRBV2
clone size: -
J gene: TRBJ1-2
D gene: -
CDR3 protein: CASSENRETRGYTF
CDR3 DNA: TGTGCCAGCAGTGAAAATAGGGAGACGAGGGGCTACACCTTC

V gene: TRBV5-4
clone size: -
J gene: TRBJ2-3
D gene: -
CDR3 protein: CASKEGGWSTDTQYF
CDR3 DNA: TGTGCCAGCAAGGAGGGCGGTTGGAGCACAGATACGCAGTATTTT

V gene: TRBV5-5
clone size: -
J gene: TRBJ1-4
D gene: -
CDR3 protein: CASSNVQNEKLFF
CDR3 DNA: TGTGCCAGCAGCAATGTACAGAATGAAAAACTGTTTTTT

V gene: TRBV27
clone size: -
J gene: TRBJ1-3
D gene: -
CDR3 protein: CASSLFGGAGNTIYF
CDR3 DNA: TGTGCCAGCAGTTTATTCGGGGGAGCTGGAAACACCATATATTTT

V gene: TRBV2
clone size: -
J gene: TRBJ2-3
D gene: TRBD1
CDR3 protein: CASTAVGQGYADTQYF
CDR3 DNA: TGTGCCAGTACTGCGGTTGGACAGGGTTACGCAGATACGCAGTATTTT

V gene: TRBV6-5
clone size: -
J gene: TRBJ1-3
D gene: -
CDR3 protein: CASSYSHFSGNTIYF
CDR3 DNA: TGTGCCAGCAGTTACTCACATTTCTCTGGAAACACCATATATTTT

V gene: TRBV5-4
clone size: -
J gene: TRBJ2-7
D gene: TRBD2
CDR3 protein: CASSLNSGSYEQYF
CDR3 DNA: TGTGCCAGCAGCTTGAATAGCGGGAGCTACGAGCAGTACTTC

V gene: TRBV9
clone size: -
J gene: TRBJ1-6
D gene: -
CDR3 protein: CASRSSRGNNSPLHF
CDR3 DNA: TGTGCCAGCAGGTCCTCCAGGGGCAATAATTCACCCCTCCACTTT

V gene: TRBV6-4
clone size: -
J gene: TRBJ1-6
D gene: -
CDR3 protein: CASSLHGTSSPLHF
CDR3 DNA: TGTGCCAGCAGCCTGCACGGGACTAGTTCACCCCTCCACTTT